This T cell receptor beta chain was recovered during a study of molecular identifiers for immune sequencing clone quantification. Trimming left V 4 bases short and J 0 bases short, with 10 bases between. Germline CDR1 reads SEHNR; CDR2 reads FQNEAQ (reference sequence). The CDR3 is 15 residues long. This clonotype occurred a few times. Antigen unknown. TCRdb fed the PCR reads into MiXCR, producing one record per CDR3 protein. The profile covers 400,000 to 600,000 distinct CDR3 sequences, with about 22% appearing a single time and 0.84% taken by the ten largest. Notes on the study in general: In naive cells, clones above 20 RNA copies held under 1% of molecules, whereas in effector cells they held over 98%. Single-cell amounts of spiked Jurkat TCR RNA were reportedly detectable among some 1 million naive cells.

Sequences were obtained from naive CD8+ T cells from blood, with Jurkat cell RNA spiked in. Subset in this sample: FACS-sorted CD8+CD4-CCR7+CD45RA+ naive T cells. V usage is TRBV7-9 and J usage is TRBJ2-1; D remains ambiguous. This TCR was recovered from a human donor in good health. Some libraries in this study had Jurkat cell RNA spiked in. The CDR3 DNA reads TGTGCCAGCAGCTCGGAAGTTCGCTCCTACAATGAGCAGTTCTTC. This gives the protein CASSSEVRSYNEQFF.